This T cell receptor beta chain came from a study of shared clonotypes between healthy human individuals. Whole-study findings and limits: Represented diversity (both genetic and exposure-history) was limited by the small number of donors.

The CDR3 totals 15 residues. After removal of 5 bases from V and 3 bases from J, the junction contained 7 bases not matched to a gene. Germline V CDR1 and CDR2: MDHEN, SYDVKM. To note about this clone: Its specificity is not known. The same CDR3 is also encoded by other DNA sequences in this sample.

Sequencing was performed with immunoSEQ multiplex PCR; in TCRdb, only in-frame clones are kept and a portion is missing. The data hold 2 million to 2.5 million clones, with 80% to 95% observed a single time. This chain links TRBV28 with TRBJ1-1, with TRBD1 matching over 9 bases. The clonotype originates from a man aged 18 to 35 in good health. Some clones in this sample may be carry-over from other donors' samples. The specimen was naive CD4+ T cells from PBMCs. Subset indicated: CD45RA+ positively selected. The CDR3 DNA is TGTGCCAGCAGTCCTCGGACAGGGGCTCACACTGAAGCTTTCTTT. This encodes CASSPRTGAHTEAFF.